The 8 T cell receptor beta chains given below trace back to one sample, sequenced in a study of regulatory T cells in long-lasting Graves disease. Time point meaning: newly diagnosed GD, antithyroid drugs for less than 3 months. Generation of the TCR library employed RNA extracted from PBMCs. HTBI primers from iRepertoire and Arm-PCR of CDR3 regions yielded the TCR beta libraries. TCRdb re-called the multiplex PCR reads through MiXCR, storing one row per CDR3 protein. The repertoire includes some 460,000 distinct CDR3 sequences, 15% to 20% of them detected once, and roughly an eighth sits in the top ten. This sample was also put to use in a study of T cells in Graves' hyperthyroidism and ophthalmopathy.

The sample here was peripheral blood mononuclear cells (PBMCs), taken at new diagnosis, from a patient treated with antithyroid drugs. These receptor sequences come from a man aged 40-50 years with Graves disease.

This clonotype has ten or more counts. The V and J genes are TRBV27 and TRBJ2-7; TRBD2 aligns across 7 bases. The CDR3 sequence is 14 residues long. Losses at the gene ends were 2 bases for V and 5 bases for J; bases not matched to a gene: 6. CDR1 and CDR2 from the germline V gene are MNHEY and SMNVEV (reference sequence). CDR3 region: CASSLGLGSDEQYF. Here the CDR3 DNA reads TGTGCCAGCAGTTTAGGACTAGGCAGCGACGAGCAGTACTTC.

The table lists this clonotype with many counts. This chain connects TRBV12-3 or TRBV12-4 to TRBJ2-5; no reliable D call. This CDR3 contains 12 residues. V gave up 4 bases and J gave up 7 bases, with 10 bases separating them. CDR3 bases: TGTGCCAGCAGTTCCACGGTGGCGACCCAGTACTTC. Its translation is CASSSTVATQYF.

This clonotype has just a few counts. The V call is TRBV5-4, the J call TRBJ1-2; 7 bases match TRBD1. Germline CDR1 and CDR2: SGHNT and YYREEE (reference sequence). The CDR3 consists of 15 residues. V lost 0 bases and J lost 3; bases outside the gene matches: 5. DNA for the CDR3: TGTGCCAGCAGCTTGGGAGACAGGGAACACTATGGCTACACCTTC. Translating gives CASSLGDREHYGYTF.

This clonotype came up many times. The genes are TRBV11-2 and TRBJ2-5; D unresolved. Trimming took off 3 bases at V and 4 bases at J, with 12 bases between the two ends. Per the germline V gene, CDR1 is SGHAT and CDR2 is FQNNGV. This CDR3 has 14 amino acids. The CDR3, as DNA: TGTGCCAGCAGCTTTACTGGGGTCCCAGAGACCCAGTACTTC. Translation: CASSFTGVPETQYF. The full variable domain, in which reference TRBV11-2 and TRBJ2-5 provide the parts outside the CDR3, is EAGVAQSPRYKIIEKRQSVAFWCNPISGHATLYWYQQILGQGPKLLIQFQNNGVVDDSQLPKDRFSAERLKGVDSTLKIQPAKLEDSAVYLCASSFTGVPETQYFGPGTRLLVL.

The CDR3 here is CASETFSGRVGADTQYF. The CDR3 nucleotides read TGTGCCAGCGAGACCTTTAGCGGGAGGGTGGGTGCAGATACGCAGTATTTT. This chain links TRBV28 with TRBJ2-3; 11 nucleotides match TRBD2. The CDR3 runs to 17 residues. The germline gives CDR1 MDHEN, CDR2 SYDVKM. J was trimmed by 4 bases and V by 8 bases; bases with no gene match: 14.

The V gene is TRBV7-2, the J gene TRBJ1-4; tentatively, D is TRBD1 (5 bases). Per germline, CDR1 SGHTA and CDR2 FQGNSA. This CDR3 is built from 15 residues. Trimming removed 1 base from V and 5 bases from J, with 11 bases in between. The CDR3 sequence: CASSLVPGTNEKLFF. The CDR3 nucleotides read TGTGCCAGCAGCTTAGTACCAGGGACCAATGAAAAACTGTTTTTT. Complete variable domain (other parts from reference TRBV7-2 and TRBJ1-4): GAGVSQSPSNKVTEKGKDVELRCDPISGHTALYWYRQSLGQGLEFLIYFQGNSAPDKSGLPSDRFSAERTGGSVSTLTIQRTQQEDSAVYLCASSLVPGTNEKLFFGSGTQLSVL.

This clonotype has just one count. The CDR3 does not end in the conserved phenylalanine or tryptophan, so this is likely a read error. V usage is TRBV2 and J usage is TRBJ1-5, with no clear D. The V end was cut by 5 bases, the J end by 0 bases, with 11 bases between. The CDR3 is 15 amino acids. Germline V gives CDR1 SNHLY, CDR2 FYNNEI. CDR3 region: CASSQTEYSNQPQHL. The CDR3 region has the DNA TGTGCCAGCAGTCAGACTGAGTATAGCAATCAGCCCCAGCATCTT.

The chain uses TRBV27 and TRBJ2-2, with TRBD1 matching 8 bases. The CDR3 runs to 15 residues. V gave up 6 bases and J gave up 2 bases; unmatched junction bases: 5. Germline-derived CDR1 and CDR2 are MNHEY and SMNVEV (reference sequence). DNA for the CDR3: TGTGCCAGCAGGCGGGCAGGGGGCAACACCGGGGAGCTGTTTTTT. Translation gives CASRRAGGNTGELFF.